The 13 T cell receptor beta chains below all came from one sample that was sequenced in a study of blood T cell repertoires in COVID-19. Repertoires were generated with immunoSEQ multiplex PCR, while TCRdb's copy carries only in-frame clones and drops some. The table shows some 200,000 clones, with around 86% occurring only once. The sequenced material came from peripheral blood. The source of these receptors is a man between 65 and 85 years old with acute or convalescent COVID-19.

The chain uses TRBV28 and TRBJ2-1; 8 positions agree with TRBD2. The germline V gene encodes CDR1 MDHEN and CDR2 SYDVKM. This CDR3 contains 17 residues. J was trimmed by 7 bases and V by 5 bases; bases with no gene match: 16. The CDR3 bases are TGTGCCAGCAGTCCCGGGGGGGCAGACTCCTTTGGAAATGAGCAGTTCTTC. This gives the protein CASSPGGADSFGNEQFF.

The CDR3 DNA follows: TGTGCCACCAGTGCGACAGGGGCGGCCGAGCAGTACTTC. This codes for CATSATGAAEQYF. The rearrangement uses TRBV24-1 and TRBJ2-7; 8 bases match TRBD1. This CDR3 has 13 amino acids. V was pared by 5 bases and J by 6 bases, with 5 bases of the junction left unmatched. Germline CDR1 and CDR2: KGHDR and SFDVKD.

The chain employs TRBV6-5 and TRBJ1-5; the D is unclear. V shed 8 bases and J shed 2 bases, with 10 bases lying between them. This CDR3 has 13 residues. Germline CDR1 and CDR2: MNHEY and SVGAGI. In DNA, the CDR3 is TGTGCCAGCGCTTCGGTGGGCAATCAGCCCCAGCATTTT. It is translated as CASASVGNQPQHF.

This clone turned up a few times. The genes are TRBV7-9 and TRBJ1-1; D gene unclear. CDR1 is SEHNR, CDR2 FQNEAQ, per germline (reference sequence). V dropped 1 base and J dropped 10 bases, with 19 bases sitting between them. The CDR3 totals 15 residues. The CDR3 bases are TGTGCCAGCAGCTTAGACGTTTCGGCTCTAGGGAGAGCTTTCTTT. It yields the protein CASSLDVSALGRAFF.

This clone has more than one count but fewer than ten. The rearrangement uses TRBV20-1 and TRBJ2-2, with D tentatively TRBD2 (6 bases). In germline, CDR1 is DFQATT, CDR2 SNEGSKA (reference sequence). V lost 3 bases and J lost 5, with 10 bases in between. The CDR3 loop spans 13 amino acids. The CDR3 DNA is TGCAGTGCTAGTCGGGGGTTAACCGGGGAGCTGTTTTTT. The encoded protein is CSASRGLTGELFF.

The CDR3 loop reads CSALRDRATDTQYF. CDR3 DNA: TGCAGCGCCCTTAGGGACAGGGCCACAGATACGCAGTATTTT. The chain couples TRBV29-1 to TRBJ2-3; 9 nucleotides align to TRBD1. The V gene end was trimmed by 7 bases and the J gene end by 2 bases; junction bases not matched to a gene: 7. The CDR3 consists of 14 residues. Germline V gene lookup returns CDR1 SQVTM and CDR2 ANQGSEA.

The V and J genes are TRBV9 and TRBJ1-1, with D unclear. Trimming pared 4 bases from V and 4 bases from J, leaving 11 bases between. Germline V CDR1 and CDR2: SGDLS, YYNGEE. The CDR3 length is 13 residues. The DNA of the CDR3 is TGTGCCAGCAGCCCCTTATTCGGCACTGAAGCTTTCTTT. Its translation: CASSPLFGTEAFF.

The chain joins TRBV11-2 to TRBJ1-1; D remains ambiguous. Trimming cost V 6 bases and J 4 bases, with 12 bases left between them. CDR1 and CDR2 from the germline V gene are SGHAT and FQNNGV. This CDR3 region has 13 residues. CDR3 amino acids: CASSFRGSTEAFF. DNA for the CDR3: TGTGCCAGCAGTTTCCGCGGGAGCACTGAAGCTTTCTTT.

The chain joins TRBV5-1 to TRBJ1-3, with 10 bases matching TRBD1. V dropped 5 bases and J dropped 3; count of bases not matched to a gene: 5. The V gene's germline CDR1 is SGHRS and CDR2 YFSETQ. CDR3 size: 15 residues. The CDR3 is CASRAGTGVGNTIYF. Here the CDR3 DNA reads TGCGCCAGCAGGGCCGGGACAGGGGTTGGAAACACCATATATTTT.

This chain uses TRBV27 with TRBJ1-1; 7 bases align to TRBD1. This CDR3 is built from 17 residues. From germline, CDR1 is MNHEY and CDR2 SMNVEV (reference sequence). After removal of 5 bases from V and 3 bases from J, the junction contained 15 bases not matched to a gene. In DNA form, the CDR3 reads TGTGCCAGCAGTAAAGGGACAGCCTTTCTTTGGGACACTGAAGCTTTCTTT. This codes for CASSKGTAFLWDTEAFF.

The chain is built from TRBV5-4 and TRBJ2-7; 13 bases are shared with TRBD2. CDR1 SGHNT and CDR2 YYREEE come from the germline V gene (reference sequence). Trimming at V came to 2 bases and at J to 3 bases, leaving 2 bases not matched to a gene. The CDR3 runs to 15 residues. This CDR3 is CASSLRTSGGYEQYF. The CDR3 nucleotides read TGTGCCAGCAGCTTAAGGACTAGCGGGGGCTACGAGCAGTACTTC. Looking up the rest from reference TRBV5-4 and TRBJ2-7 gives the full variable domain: ETGVTQSPTHLIKTRGQQVTLRCSSQSGHNTVSWYQQALGQGPQFIFQYYREEENGRGNFPPRFSGLQFPNYSSELNVNALELDDSALYLCASSLRTSGGYEQYFGPGTRLTVT.

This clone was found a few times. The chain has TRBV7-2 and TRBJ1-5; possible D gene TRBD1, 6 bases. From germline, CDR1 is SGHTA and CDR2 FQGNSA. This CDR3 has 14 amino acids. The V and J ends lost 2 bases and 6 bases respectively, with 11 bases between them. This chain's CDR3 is CASSLRDTGQPQHF. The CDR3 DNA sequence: TGTGCCAGCAGCTTACGGGACACCGGTCAGCCCCAGCATTTT.

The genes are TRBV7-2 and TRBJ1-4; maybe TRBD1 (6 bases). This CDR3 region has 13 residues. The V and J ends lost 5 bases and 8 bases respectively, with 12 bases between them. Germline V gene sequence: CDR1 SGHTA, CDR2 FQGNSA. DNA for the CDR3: TGTGCCAGCAGCCCCCGGGACACCGAAAAACTGTTTTTT. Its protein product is CASSPRDTEKLFF. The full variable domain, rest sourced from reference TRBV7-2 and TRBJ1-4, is GAGVSQSPSNKVTEKGKDVELRCDPISGHTALYWYRQSLGQGLEFLIYFQGNSAPDKSGLPSDRFSAERTGGSVSTLTIQRTQQEDSAVYLCASSPRDTEKLFFGSGTQLSVL.